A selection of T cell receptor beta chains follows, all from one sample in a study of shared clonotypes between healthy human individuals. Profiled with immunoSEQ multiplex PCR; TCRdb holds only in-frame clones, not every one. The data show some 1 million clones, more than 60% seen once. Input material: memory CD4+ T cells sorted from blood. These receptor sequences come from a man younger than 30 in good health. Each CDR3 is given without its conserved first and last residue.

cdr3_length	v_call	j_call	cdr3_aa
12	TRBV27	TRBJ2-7	ASSFSTGSYEQY
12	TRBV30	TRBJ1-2	AWSRAPGDYGYT
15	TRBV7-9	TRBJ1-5	ASSLGSGFGSNQPQH
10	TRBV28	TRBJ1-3	ASSLARNTIY
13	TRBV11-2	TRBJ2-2	ASNRRGVLTGELF
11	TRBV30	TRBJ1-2	AWSVLQGSGYT
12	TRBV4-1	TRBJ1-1	ASSQDRGDTEAF
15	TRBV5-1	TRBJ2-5	ASRLAGGPLGEETQY
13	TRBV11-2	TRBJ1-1	ASSLGGGRDTEAF
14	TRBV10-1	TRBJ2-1	ASSGPSGATDNEQF
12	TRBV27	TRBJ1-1	ASSLTGPNTEAF
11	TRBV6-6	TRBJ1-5	ASKAGGGQPQH
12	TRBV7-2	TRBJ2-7	ASSQLPKSYEQY
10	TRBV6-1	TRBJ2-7	ASSAVVYEQY
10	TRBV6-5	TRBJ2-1	ASSPRANEQF
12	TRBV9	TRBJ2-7	ASSRARGGVEQY
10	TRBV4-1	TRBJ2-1	ASSQAVGEQF
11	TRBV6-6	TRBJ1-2	ASSPTSNYGYT
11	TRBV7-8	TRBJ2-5	ASSLVFSETQY
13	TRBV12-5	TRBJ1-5	ASGPGQGRDQPQH
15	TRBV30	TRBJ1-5	AWSEYGGGVRHQPQH
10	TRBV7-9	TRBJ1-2	ASGNNYYGYT